This T cell receptor beta chain was sequenced during a study of shared clonotypes between healthy human individuals. Study-wide findings and caveats: Only blood was sampled, and tissue TCR repertoires likely differ from blood ones. Estimated clonotype richness was generally higher in naive than memory subsets.

Concerning this clone: What it binds is unknown.

CDR3 length: 15 amino acids. The ends lost 8 bases at V and 5 bases at J; junction bases unmatched: 13. Looked up from germline, CDR1 is SGHTA and CDR2 is FQGTGA. Clones were sequenced by immunoSEQ multiplex PCR, and TCRdb holds only the in-frame ones, with some missing. The sample holds millions of clones, approximately 93% seen once. Material for sequencing was naive CD4+ T cells from PBMCs. Noted subset: CD45RA+ positively selected. The chain combines TRBV7-3 with TRBJ2-5; 8 bases are a match to TRBD2. The source of this sequence is a young man in good health. Some clones in this sample may be carry-over from other donors' samples. The CDR3 here is CASAVFGGRYETQYF. Written as DNA, the CDR3 is TGTGCCAGCGCGGTTTTCGGCGGGAGGTACGAGACCCAGTACTTC.